Listed below are T cell receptor beta chains from one sample, sequenced in a study of quantifying T cell responses using KT2 cells. TCRdb called the UMI-ligation and nested PCR reads again in MiXCR, with one record for every CDR3 protein. The repertoire holds approximately 57,000 distinct CDR3 sequences, around 12% seen once, with 9.4% in the top ten. The specimen was PBMCs spiked with cells of the T cell clone KT2. The receptors stem from a human donor. Each CDR3 is given with its conserved first and last residue.

CDR3	V	J
CASSLEGSNQPQHF	TRBV5-1	TRBJ1-5
CASSLGFGRAELFF	TRBV11-1	TRBJ2-2
CASSLQDTQYF	TRBV7-9	TRBJ2-3
CASSVVTGGANVLTF	TRBV9	TRBJ2-6
CASSLIQDTQYF	TRBV7-9	TRBJ2-3
CASSLALATRPQEQYF	TRBV7-2	TRBJ2-3
CASSFSQGKNNEQFF	TRBV7-8	TRBJ2-1
CASNVQSSFTEAFF	TRBV19	TRBJ1-1
CASTLYQNYEQYF	TRBV21-1	TRBJ2-7
CASSGGTGWTNEKLFF	TRBV2	TRBJ1-4
CASSQGGQGSTGSPLHF	TRBV3-1	TRBJ1-6
CASSLAPGRSSYEQYF	TRBV7-2	TRBJ2-7
CASSLLTSGPMGEQFF	TRBV11-2	TRBJ2-1
CSVGRTGVTAEAFF	TRBV29-1	TRBJ1-1
CASKEWNPPLDTQYF	TRBV7-3	TRBJ2-3
CASSRDRGYYNEQFF	TRBV3-1	TRBJ2-1
CSARDSQTYEQYF	TRBV29-1	TRBJ2-7
CASSQDWGGEQFF	TRBV14	TRBJ2-1
CASSYQETQYF	TRBV5-1	TRBJ2-5
CASSSYRGANTEAFF	TRBV9	TRBJ1-1
CASSSQATGLREKLFF	TRBV28	TRBJ1-4
CASSRDLGDTQYF	TRBV12-3/TRBV12-4	TRBJ2-3
CSARTDPSNEQFF	TRBV20-1	TRBJ2-1
CASSEFLNTEAFF	TRBV2	TRBJ1-1
CASGTRGLAGDQETQYF	TRBV7-2	TRBJ2-5
CSAAGQGYEQYF	TRBV20-1	TRBJ2-7
CASSLALGGQAENTEAFF	TRBV12-3/TRBV12-4	TRBJ1-1
CASRRVSDTEAFF	TRBV5-1	TRBJ1-1
CASSLNDRAWGYTF	TRBV28	TRBJ1-2